This passage covers 28 T cell receptor beta chains from one sample sequenced in a study of blood T cell repertoires in COVID-19. Assay: immunoSEQ multiplex PCR; the TCRdb copy retains only in-frame clones and omits some. The sample has some 150,000 clones, 75% to 85% seen once; the top ten hold around 5%. Sequencing input: peripheral blood. Receptors originate from a woman between 65 and 79 years old with COVID-19, enrolled during active disease.

The chain has TRBV19 and TRBJ2-2; D possibly corresponds to TRBD2 (5 bases). With 8 bases removed from V and 5 bases from J, the gap between germline ends came to 18 bases. The CDR3 spans 15 residues. CDR1 and CDR2 from the germline V gene are LNHDA and SQIVND (reference sequence). In nucleotides, the CDR3 is TGTGCCAGTCTACGGGGAGCTTTGGGGACCGGGGAGCTGTTTTTT. This gives the protein CASLRGALGTGELFF.

This chain's CDR3 is CASNAGGLTDTQYF. DNA of the CDR3: TGTGCCAGCAATGCGGGGGGTCTCACAGATACGCAGTATTTT. The V gene is TRBV9, the J gene TRBJ2-3; 8 positions agree with TRBD2. CDR3 length: 14 amino acids. The V gene's germline CDR1 is SGDLS and CDR2 YYNGEE. Unmatched junction bases numbered 5, after V lost 6 bases and J lost 2 bases.

This chain's CDR3 is CASSYTRQMNTEAFF. The DNA of the CDR3 is TGTGCCAGCAGTTACACCCGACAGATGAACACTGAAGCTTTCTTT. This sequence joins TRBV6-5 and TRBJ1-1; TRBD1 might be the D (5 bases). The CDR3 runs 15 residues. Looked up from germline, CDR1 is MNHEY and CDR2 is SVGAGI. V was cut by 2 bases and J by 0 bases, with 10 bases left in between.

V gene TRBV11-2 combines with J gene TRBJ1-2; D unresolved. This CDR3 has 13 amino acids. The V gene's germline CDR1 is SGHAT and CDR2 FQNNGV. Deletions cut 6 bases from V and 3 bases from J, with 11 bases between. CDR3 in amino acids: CASSRGSHYGYTF. The CDR3 coding sequence is TGTGCCAGCAGTCGGGGTAGCCACTATGGCTACACCTTC.

In this sample, this clone turned up once. The gene calls are TRBV5-1 and TRBJ1-5; 7 nucleotides match TRBD1. CDR1 is SGHRS and CDR2 is YFSETQ in the germline V gene. This CDR3 has 15 amino acids. The V segment lost 1 base and the J segment 5 bases; nucleotides outside the gene matches: 6. Here the CDR3 reads CASSLRPGGYQPQHF. The CDR3 bases are TGCGCCAGCAGCTTGCGTCCAGGGGGGTATCAGCCCCAGCATTTT.

The rearrangement joins TRBV19 to TRBJ1-6; D remains unclear. The germline CDR1 and CDR2 sequences are LNHDA and SQIVND (reference sequence). Trimming shortened V by 3 bases and J by 10 bases, and 16 bases separated the two germline ends. The CDR3 sequence is 15 residues long. This chain's CDR3 is CASSMRITRGSPLHF. The CDR3 bases are TGTGCCAGTAGTATGAGAATAACCCGCGGATCACCCCTCCACTTT.

The chain carries TRBV3-1 (or the pseudogene TRBV3-2) and TRBJ1-5; D is undetermined. The CDR3 spans 16 residues. V lost 4 bases and J lost 6, with 19 bases in between. Germline CDR1 is LGHDT and CDR2 is YNNKEL (reference sequence). In nucleotides, the CDR3 is TGTGCCAGCAGCCCGCCCCCGGGATTTCGCAGTCAGCCCCAGCATTTT. Translating it yields CASSPPPGFRSQPQHF.

The rearrangement links TRBV12-3 or TRBV12-4 to TRBJ1-2; 8 bases agree with TRBD1. CDR3 length: 12 residues. The V segment lost 6 bases and the J segment 5 bases; nucleotides outside the gene matches: 2. CDR3 in amino acids: CASRDRAYGYTF. The CDR3 bases are TGTGCCAGCAGGGACAGGGCGTATGGCTACACCTTC.

This sequence joins TRBV20-1 and TRBJ1-2, with TRBD1 identical over 8 bases. The CDR3 extends over 11 amino acids. The germline V gene has CDR1 DFQATT and CDR2 SNEGSKA (reference sequence). CDR3 loop: CSQDRDEGYTF. For the CDR3, the DNA is TGCAGCCAGGACAGGGATGAGGGCTACACCTTC.

The V gene is TRBV3-1 (or the pseudogene TRBV3-2), the J gene TRBJ2-1, with a tentative D call TRBD2 (7 bases). The germline V gene has CDR1 LGHDT and CDR2 YNNKEL (reference sequence). CDR3 length: 15 amino acids. Between the trimmed V and J ends, which lost 1 base and 9 bases, there was a span of 16 bases. CDR3 amino acids: CASSQVGGREVEQFF. The CDR3 bases are TGTGCCAGCAGCCAAGTAGGGGGGAGGGAGGTTGAGCAGTTCTTC.

This chain links TRBV28 with TRBJ1-2, with TRBD1 matching 7 bases. The CDR3 has 14 residues. Germline assignment: CDR1 MDHEN and CDR2 SYDVKM. Losses at the gene ends were 5 bases for V and 2 bases for J; bases not matched to a gene: 5. CDR3 protein: CASSRMTGNYGYTF. CDR3 DNA sequence: TGTGCCAGCAGTCGCATGACAGGGAACTATGGCTACACCTTC.

The chain links TRBV7-3 to TRBJ2-1, with 9 nucleotides matching TRBD2. The CDR3 totals 15 residues. Germline loops: CDR1 SGHTA, CDR2 FQGTGA. Losses at the gene ends were 4 bases for V and 4 bases for J; bases not matched to a gene: 5. The CDR3 spells CASSSGTSFYNEQFF. The CDR3 coding sequence is TGTGCCAGCAGCTCCGGGACTAGCTTTTACAATGAGCAGTTCTTC.

This chain links TRBV27 with TRBJ1-6, with D possibly matching TRBD1 (5 bases). CDR1 and CDR2 from the germline V gene are MNHEY and SMNVEV (reference sequence). The CDR3 is 13 residues long. Trimming pared 3 bases from V and 7 bases from J, leaving 7 bases between. The CDR3 sequence is CASSFRGNSPLHF. The CDR3 DNA reads as TGTGCCAGCAGTTTTCGGGGGAATTCACCCCTCCACTTT.

In its sample, this clone was seen a few times. The chain recombines TRBV7-9 with TRBJ2-2; D might be TRBD1 (5 bases). This CDR3 spans 16 amino acids. Germline loops: CDR1 SEHNR, CDR2 FQNEAQ (reference sequence). V lost 2 bases, J lost 1 base, and 11 bases lay in between. CDR3 DNA: TGTGCCAGCAGCTTAACCGGCAGGGTGAACACCGGGGAGCTGTTTTTT. Amino acid sequence: CASSLTGRVNTGELFF. The variable domain in full, completed from reference TRBV7-9 and TRBJ2-2, reads DTGVSQNPRHKITKRGQNVTFRCDPISEHNRLYWYRQTLGQGPEFLTYFQNEAQLEKSRLLSDRFSAERPKGSFSTLEIQRTEQGDSAMYLCASSLTGRVNTGELFFGEGSRLTVL.

This chain links TRBV30 with TRBJ1-6; 11 positions agree with TRBD1. V was pared by 3 bases and J by 9 bases, with 4 bases of the junction left unmatched. From germline, CDR1 is GTSNPN and CDR2 SVGIG (reference sequence). The CDR3 loop spans 14 amino acids. This CDR3 reads CAWRGTGGFSPLHF. CDR3 DNA: TGTGCCTGGAGGGGGACAGGGGGGTTTTCACCCCTCCACTTT. Full variable domain (outside the CDR3, taken from reference TRBV30 and TRBJ1-6): SQTIHQWPATLVQPVGSPLSLECTVEGTSNPNLYWYRQAAGRGLQLLFYSVGIGQISSEVPQNLSASRPQDRQFILSSKKLLLSDSGFYLCAWRGTGGFSPLHFGNGTRLTVT.

CDR3 residues: CASSDSVATNEKLFF. CDR3 nucleotide sequence: TGTGCCAGCAGCGATTCAGTTGCAACTAATGAAAAACTGTTTTTT. This sequence joins TRBV6-5 and TRBJ1-4; D ambiguous. Germline CDR1 and CDR2: MNHEY and SVGAGI. This CDR3 has 15 residues. The germline V and J ends were trimmed by 6 bases and 0 bases, with 11 bases remaining between them.

The chain links TRBV6-5 to TRBJ2-3, with 12 bases that match TRBD1. The CDR3 totals 14 residues. In germline, CDR1 is MNHEY, CDR2 SVGAGI. V was clipped by 6 bases and J by 8 bases; unmatched bases: 6. DNA for the CDR3: TGTGCCAGCAGCTCCGGGACAGGGGGCGGTACGCAGTATTTT. It yields the protein CASSSGTGGGTQYF.

The genes are TRBV28 and TRBJ1-4, with 7 bases lining up with TRBD1. V lost 5 bases and J lost 7; bases outside the gene matches: 10. Germline-derived CDR1 and CDR2 are MDHEN and SYDVKM. The CDR3 runs 15 residues. The CDR3 DNA reads TGTGCCAGCAGTCGCACAGGGGCTCGAGGTGAAAAACTGTTTTTT. Translated: CASSRTGARGEKLFF.

V and J are TRBV11-2 and TRBJ1-2; the D gene is possibly TRBD1 (6 bases). Germline V CDR1 and CDR2: SGHAT, FQNNGV. Trimming stripped 3 bases from V and 6 bases from J, with 11 bases between. The CDR3 contains 13 residues. CDR3 coding DNA: TGTGCCAGCAGCTTTACAGGGAAGGATGGCTACACCTTC. Amino acids: CASSFTGKDGYTF. The full variable domain, rest sourced from reference TRBV11-2 and TRBJ1-2, is EAGVAQSPRYKIIEKRQSVAFWCNPISGHATLYWYQQILGQGPKLLIQFQNNGVVDDSQLPKDRFSAERLKGVDSTLKIQPAKLEDSAVYLCASSFTGKDGYTFGSGTRLTVV.

This clone appeared a few times. V is TRBV3-1 (or the pseudogene TRBV3-2) and J is TRBJ2-3; 9 bases align to TRBD2. The CDR3 loop spans 17 amino acids. CDR1 and CDR2 from the germline V gene are LGHDT and YNNKEL (reference sequence). Losses at the gene ends were 4 bases for V and 6 bases for J; bases not matched to a gene: 14. This chain's CDR3 is CASSRRRDSGGGDTQYF. The CDR3 DNA reads as TGTGCCAGCAGCCGCAGACGAGATAGCGGGGGTGGGGATACGCAGTATTTT.

This sequence joins TRBV6-1 and TRBJ2-2; 7 bases agree with TRBD1. Germline loops: CDR1 MNHNS, CDR2 SASEGT. The CDR3 spans 16 residues. V trimming: 4 bases; J trimming: 1 base; junction bases outside the gene matches: 6. DNA for the CDR3: TGTGCCAGCAGTGTGGAAGACAGGGTGAACACCGGGGAGCTGTTTTTT. This gives the protein CASSVEDRVNTGELFF.

The V gene is TRBV5-1, the J gene TRBJ1-1, with 9 bases aligning to TRBD1. With V trimmed by 3 bases and J by 8 bases, 8 bases remained unmatched. Germline values: CDR1 SGHRS, CDR2 YFSETQ. This CDR3 spans 14 amino acids. CDR3 nucleotide sequence: TGCGCCAGCAGCTGGGGACAGGGAGGGACGGAAGCTTTCTTT. Its translation: CASSWGQGGTEAFF.

This clone has just one count. The chain joins TRBV1 to TRBJ1-5; the tabulated D call, TRBD1, remains unverified against the DNA. TRBV1 is shown as a pseudogene. The CDR3 sequence is 18 residues long. The chain's CDR3 is CTSSQKGPVLYSNQPQHF. For the CDR3, the DNA is TGCACCAGCAGCCAAAAGGGGCCGGTGCTATATAGCAATCAGCCCCAGCATTTT.

The gene calls are TRBV5-1 and TRBJ2-1; 9 bases align to TRBD2. Trimming removed 4 bases from V and 14 bases from J; junction bases left unmatched: 13. The CDR3 has 14 amino acids. Germline V gene lookup returns CDR1 SGHRS and CDR2 YFSETQ. The CDR3, as DNA: TGCGCCAGCAGCCCATCCCCCGGGATAGCGGGGGAGTTCTTC. This gives the protein CASSPSPGIAGEFF.

This clone was observed once. The V and J genes are TRBV6-4 and TRBJ1-3; 10 nucleotides align to TRBD1. The CDR3 is 15 amino acids. Trimming cost V 6 bases and J 4 bases; bases outside gene matches: 6. CDR1 and CDR2 (germline): MRHNA, SNTAGT. The CDR3: CASRGQGPRGNTIYF. The CDR3 DNA follows: TGTGCCAGCAGGGGACAGGGGCCACGAGGAAACACCATATATTTT.

The rearrangement links TRBV18 to TRBJ1-2, with 8 nucleotides matching TRBD1. The germline V gene has CDR1 KGHSH and CDR2 LQKENI. This CDR3 comprises 14 residues. The V and J ends lost 3 bases and 4 bases, in that order; junction bases with no gene match: 4. CDR3: CASSPGQGGYGYTF. The DNA for the CDR3 is TGTGCCAGCTCACCCGGACAGGGAGGCTATGGCTACACCTTC.

In this sample, this clone turned up once. This sequence joins TRBV7-2 and TRBJ1-5, with D uncertain. The CDR3 has 14 residues. Germline V lookup: CDR1 SGHTA, CDR2 FQGNSA. The V end was cut by 3 bases, the J end by 7 bases, with 13 bases between. CDR3 in DNA: TGTGCCAGCAGCTTGGGTAGGGCGGGGCAGCCCCAGCATTTT. Its protein product is CASSLGRAGQPQHF.

The chain joins TRBV2 to TRBJ1-1, with D tentatively TRBD1 (6 bases). CDR1 SNHLY and CDR2 FYNNEI come from the germline V gene. V was shortened by 7 bases and J by 5 bases, with 14 bases between the two germline ends. This CDR3 region has 13 residues. CDR3 DNA: TGTGCCAGCACGGGGGGGCTAGGGACTGAAGCTTTCTTT. It yields the protein CASTGGLGTEAFF. Combining the CDR3 with reference TRBV2 and TRBJ1-1 gives the whole variable domain EPEVTQTPSHQVTQMGQEVILRCVPISNHLYFYWYRQILGQKVEFLVSFYNNEISEKSEIFDDQFSVERPDGSNFTLKIRSTKLEDSAMYFCASTGGLGTEAFFGQGTRLTVV.